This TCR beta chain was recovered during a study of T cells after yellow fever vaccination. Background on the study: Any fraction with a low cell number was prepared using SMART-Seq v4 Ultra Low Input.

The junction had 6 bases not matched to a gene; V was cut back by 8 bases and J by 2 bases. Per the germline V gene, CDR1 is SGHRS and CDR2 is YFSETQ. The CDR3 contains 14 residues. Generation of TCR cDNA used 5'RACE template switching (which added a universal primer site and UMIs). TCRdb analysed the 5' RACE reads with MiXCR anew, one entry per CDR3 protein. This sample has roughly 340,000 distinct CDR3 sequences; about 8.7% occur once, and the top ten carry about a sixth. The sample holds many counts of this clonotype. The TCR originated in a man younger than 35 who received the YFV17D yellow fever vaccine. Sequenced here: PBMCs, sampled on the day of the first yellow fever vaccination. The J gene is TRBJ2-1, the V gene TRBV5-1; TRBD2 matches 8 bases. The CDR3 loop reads CASGGAGAYNEQFF. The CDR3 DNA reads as TGCGCCAGTGGAGGAGCGGGGGCCTACAATGAGCAGTTCTTC.